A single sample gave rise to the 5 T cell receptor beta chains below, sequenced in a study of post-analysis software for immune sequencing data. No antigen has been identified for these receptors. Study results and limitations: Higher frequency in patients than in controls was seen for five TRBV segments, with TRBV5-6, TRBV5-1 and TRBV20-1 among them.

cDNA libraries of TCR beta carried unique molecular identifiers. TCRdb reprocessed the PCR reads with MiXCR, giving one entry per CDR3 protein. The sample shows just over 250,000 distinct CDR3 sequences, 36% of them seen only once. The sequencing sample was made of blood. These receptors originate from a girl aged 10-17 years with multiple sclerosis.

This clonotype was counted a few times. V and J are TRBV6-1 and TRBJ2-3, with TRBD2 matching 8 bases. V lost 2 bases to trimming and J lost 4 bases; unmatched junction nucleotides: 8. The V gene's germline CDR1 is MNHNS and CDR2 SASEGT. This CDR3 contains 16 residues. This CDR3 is CASSEFGGARPDTQYF. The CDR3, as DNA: TGTGCCAGCAGTGAATTCGGGGGGGCCCGCCCAGATACGCAGTATTTT.

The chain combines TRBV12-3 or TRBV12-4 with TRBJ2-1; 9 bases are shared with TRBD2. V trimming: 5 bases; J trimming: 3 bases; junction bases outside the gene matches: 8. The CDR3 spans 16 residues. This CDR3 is CASSPRTSALYNEQFF. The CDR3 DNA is TGTGCCAGCAGTCCCCGGACTAGCGCCCTCTACAATGAGCAGTTCTTC.

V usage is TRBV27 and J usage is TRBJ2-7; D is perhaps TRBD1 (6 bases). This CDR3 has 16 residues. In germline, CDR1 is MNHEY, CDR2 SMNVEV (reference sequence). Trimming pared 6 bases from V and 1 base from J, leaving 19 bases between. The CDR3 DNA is TGTGCCAGCAGCCCATCCGCTGGACAGCTTTCCTACGAGCAGTACTTC. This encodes CASSPSAGQLSYEQYF.

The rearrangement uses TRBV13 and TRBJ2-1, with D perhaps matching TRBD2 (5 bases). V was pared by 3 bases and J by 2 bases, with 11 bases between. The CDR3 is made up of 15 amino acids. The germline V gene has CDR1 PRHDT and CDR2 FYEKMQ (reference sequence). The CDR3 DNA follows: TGTGCCAGCAGCTTGCCAGCGGAGACCTACAATGAGCAGTTCTTC. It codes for CASSLPAETYNEQFF.

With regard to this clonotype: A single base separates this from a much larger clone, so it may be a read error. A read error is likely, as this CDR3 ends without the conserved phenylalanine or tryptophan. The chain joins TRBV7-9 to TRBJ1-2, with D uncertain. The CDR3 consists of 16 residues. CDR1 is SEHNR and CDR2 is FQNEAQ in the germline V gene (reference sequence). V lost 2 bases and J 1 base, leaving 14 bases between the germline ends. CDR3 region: CASSLFGEGINYGYTC. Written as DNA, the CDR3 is TGTGCCAGCAGCTTATTCGGGGAAGGTATTAACTATGGCTACACCTGC.